This T cell receptor beta chain came from a study of CD8 T cells in ankylosing spondylitis (dated by TCRdb to the late 2010s). Context from the whole study: The study set out to find disease-linked TCR variants by profiling T cell receptor beta repertoires in ankylosing spondylitis patients and healthy donors. Peripheral blood was sampled, and synovial fluid was also collected from ankylosing spondylitis patients. In total, the full study cohort was made up of 108 healthy donors and 25 to 30 ankylosing spondylitis patients. Study-level results and caveats: Blood from ankylosing spondylitis patients appeared to be characterized by a TCR beta motif made up of fewer than ten highly homologous amino acid variants. A CD8+ phenotype was shown by the disease-linked clones, which were found at relatively low frequencies in peripheral blood. Some of the motif variants had been reported before in the synovial fluid and blood of reactive arthritis patients, a finding that suggests common disease-initiation mechanisms. Significant enrichment of the disease-linked clones was reported in matched synovial fluid samples from ankylosing spondylitis patients.

This clonotype was observed many times. Its antigen is not yet known. No base quality values were provided; no much bigger clone lies one nucleotide off. Sequencing was performed on an Illumina HiSeq 2500. Quantitative 5'-RACE with molecular barcodes was the method used to prepare the TCR beta libraries. The study's own analysis went as follows. To identify disease-linked TCR variants, a new computational method was used, one built on a probabilistic model of VDJ rearrangement. TCRdb applied fastp at Q25 and MiXCR to the public reads, then kept only in-frame beta chains. CDR3 protein duplicates are merged, each entry listing the most common genes and DNA. TCRdb's processing, not the authors' own work, is the source of the V and J calls. Recorded for this sample are 450,000 to 550,000 distinct CDR3 sequences; 5.3% of them occurred a single time. Roughly 3.5% of the sample comes from the top ten. The CDR3 sequence holds 14 residues, the cysteine and phenylalanine included. Just CDR3 DNA is preserved here, 42 bases in frame from base 1. V gives up 4 bases and J gives up 5 bases, and the segment between their germline ends measures 9 bases. Based on the germline V gene (reference sequence), the CDR1 and CDR2 sequences are LGHDT and YNNKEL.

The specimen sequenced was blood, either unsorted or a sorted T cell fraction (not recorded which). The chain links TRBV3-1 with TRBJ1-6, with the identity of the D gene unclear. The clonotype was recovered from a male donor with ankylosing spondylitis. CDR3 sequence: CASSPHGDNSPLHF. The sequenced DNA is TGTGCCAGCAGCCCACATGGGGATAATTCACCCCTCCACTTT.